This T cell receptor beta chain is from a study of blood T cells in healthy people across ages. With a J-beta primer mix and a sample-barcoded 5' primer, a second PCR ran about 7 to 12 cycles. TCRdb passed the 5' RACE reads through MiXCR, listing each CDR3 protein once. The profile shows 850,000 to 1,300,000 distinct CDR3 sequences, 40% to 50% of them singletons. The sample holds a few counts of this clonotype. The CDR3 loop spans 16 amino acids. CDR1 is MNHEY, CDR2 SVGAGI, per germline. The ends were cut back, 6 bases at V and 1 base at J, with 15 bases in the middle. The receptor's source is a woman in her sixties or seventies in good health. Sample: blood. This chain joins TRBV6-5 and TRBJ2-2; D gene ambiguous. CDR3 loop: CASRPRSGQNTGELFF. The CDR3 coding sequence is TGTGCCAGCAGGCCACGGTCCGGGCAGAACACCGGGGAGCTGTTTTTT.